This T cell receptor (beta chain) emerged from a study of beta chain features in type 1 diabetes. Across the whole study: Cell yields, age and gender were similar between patients and healthy donors. Study conclusions and caveats: It was among patients, rather than healthy donors, that naive, central memory and Treg TCRB repertoires appeared more similar. Whether HLA type affects TCRB rearrangement stayed undetermined in the present work. Moderate but significant shortening of TCRB CDR3s was recorded in all four CD4+ subsets from Type 1 diabetes patients.

The CDR3 is 12 residues long. The V and J ends lost 3 bases and 15 bases respectively, with 15 bases between them. Germline V gene sequence: CDR1 MDHEN, CDR2 SYDVKM. This clone was seen more than once but under ten times. Its antigen is currently unknown. Every isolated RNA sample was fully reverse transcribed, so sequencing captured expressed TCRB transcripts. TCRdb's copy holds only in-frame clones and misses some; the assay was immunoSEQ multiplex PCR. The profile covers about 110,000 clones, with about 40% appearing a single time and roughly 0.07% taken by the ten largest. Sequencing used stem cell memory CD4+ T cells from blood. The chain combines TRBV28 with TRBJ2-1; possibly TRBD2 for D (6 bases). This clonotype originated in a woman younger than 30 in good health. The CDR3 here is CASSLGRGNTFF. The DNA of the CDR3 is TGTGCCAGCAGTTTGGGTCGCGGGAATACGTTCTTC.